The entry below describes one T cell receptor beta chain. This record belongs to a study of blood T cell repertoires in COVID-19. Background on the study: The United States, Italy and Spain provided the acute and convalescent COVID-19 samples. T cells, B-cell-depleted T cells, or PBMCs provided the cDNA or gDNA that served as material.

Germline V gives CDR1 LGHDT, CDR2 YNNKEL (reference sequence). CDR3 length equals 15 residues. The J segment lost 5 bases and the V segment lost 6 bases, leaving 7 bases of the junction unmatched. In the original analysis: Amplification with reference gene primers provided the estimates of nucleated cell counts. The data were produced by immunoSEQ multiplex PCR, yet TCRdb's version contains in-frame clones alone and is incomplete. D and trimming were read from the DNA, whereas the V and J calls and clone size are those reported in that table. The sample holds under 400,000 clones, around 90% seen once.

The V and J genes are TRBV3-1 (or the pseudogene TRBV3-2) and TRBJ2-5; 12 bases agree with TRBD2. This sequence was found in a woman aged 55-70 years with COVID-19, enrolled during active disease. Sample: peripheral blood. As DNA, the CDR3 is TGTGCCAGCAGTCTCAGACTAGCGGGGGTGGAGACCCAGTACTTC. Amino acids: CASSLRLAGVETQYF.